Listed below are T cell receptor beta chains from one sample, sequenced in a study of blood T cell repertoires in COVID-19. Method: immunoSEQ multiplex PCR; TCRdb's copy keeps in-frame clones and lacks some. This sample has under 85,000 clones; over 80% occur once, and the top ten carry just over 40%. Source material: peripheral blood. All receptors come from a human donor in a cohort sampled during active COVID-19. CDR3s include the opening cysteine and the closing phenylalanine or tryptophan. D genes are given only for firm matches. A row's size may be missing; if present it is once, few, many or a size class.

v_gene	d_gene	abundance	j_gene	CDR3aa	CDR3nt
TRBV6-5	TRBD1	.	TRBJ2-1	CASRRTGSSYNEQFF	TGTGCCAGCAGGCGGACAGGGAGCTCCTACAATGAGCAGTTCTTC
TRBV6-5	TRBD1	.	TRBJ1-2	CASNADRGRGGYTF	TGTGCCAGCAATGCGGACAGGGGGCGAGGTGGCTACACCTTC
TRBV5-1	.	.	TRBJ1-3	CASSPGSGNTIYF	TGCGCCAGCAGCCCCGGCTCTGGAAACACCATATATTTT
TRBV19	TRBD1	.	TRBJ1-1	CASTTGGGQGLRTEAFF	TGTGCCAGTACCACTGGTGGGGGACAGGGTTTAAGGACTGAAGCTTTCTTT
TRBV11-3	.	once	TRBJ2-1	CASSFTNNEQFF	TGTGCCAGCAGCTTCACAAACAATGAGCAGTTCTTC
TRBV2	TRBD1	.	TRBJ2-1	CASRRDRESFHEQFF	TGTGCCAGTCGCCGTGACAGGGAAAGTTTCCATGAGCAGTTCTTC
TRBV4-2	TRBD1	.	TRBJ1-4	CASSQTQRTGSNEKLFF	TGTGCCAGCAGCCAAACTCAAAGGACAGGGAGTAATGAAAAACTGTTTTTT
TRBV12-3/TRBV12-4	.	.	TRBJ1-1	CASSFAGYTEAFF	TGTGCCAGCAGTTTCGCGGGGTACACTGAAGCTTTCTTT
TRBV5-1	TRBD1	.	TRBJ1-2	CASSLRTGVGYTF	TGCGCCAGCAGCTTGCGGACAGGGGTTGGCTACACCTTC
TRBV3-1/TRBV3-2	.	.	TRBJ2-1	CASSQAGTPDEQFF	TGTGCCAGCAGCCAAGCGGGGACTCCGGATGAGCAGTTCTTC
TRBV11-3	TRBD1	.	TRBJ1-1	CASSKTGGGAEAFF	TGTGCCAGCAGCAAAACAGGGGGCGGAGCTGAAGCTTTCTTT
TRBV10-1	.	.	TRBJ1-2	CASHRVHGYTF	TGCGCCAGCCACAGGGTGCACGGCTACACCTTC
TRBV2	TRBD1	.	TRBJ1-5	CASTLSGQGNQPQHF	TGTGCCAGCACCCTCTCGGGACAGGGCAATCAGCCCCAGCATTTT
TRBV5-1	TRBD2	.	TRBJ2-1	CASGGGGGFSYNEQFF	TGCGCCAGCGGCGGAGGCGGGGGGTTCTCCTACAATGAGCAGTTCTTC
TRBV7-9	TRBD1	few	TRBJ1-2	CASSLPGTGGKDYGYTF	TGTGCCAGCAGCTTACCCGGGACAGGGGGAAAAGACTATGGCTACACCTTC
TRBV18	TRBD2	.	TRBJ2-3	CASSARAGGGTDTQYF	TGTGCCAGCTCCGCGAGAGCGGGGGGCGGAACAGATACGCAGTATTTT
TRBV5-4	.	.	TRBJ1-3	CASSWDLGNTIYF	TGTGCCAGCAGCTGGGACTTGGGAAACACCATATATTTT
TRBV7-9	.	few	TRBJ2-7	CASSYTGTYEQYF	TGTGCCAGCAGCTATACCGGGACCTACGAGCAGTACTTC
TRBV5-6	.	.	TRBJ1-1	CASSLAPVMNTEAFF	TGTGCCAGCAGCTTGGCCCCGGTCATGAACACTGAAGCTTTCTTT
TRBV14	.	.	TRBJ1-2	CASSQGSGANGYTF	TGTGCCAGCAGCCAAGGGAGTGGGGCTAATGGCTACACCTTC
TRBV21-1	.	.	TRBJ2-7	CASSKVQDRGRGQYF	TGTGCCAGCAGCAAAGTTCAAGACAGGGGGCGCGGGCAGTACTTC
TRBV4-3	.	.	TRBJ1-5	CASSQVWASNQPQHF	TGCGCCAGCAGCCAAGTATGGGCAAGCAATCAGCCCCAGCATTTT
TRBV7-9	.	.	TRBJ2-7	CASSLVSSGLEQYF	TGTGCCAGCAGCTTAGTATCTAGTGGATTGGAGCAGTACTTC
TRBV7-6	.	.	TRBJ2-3	CASSSPSESDTQYF	TGTGCCAGCAGCTCCCCAAGTGAGTCAGATACGCAGTATTTT
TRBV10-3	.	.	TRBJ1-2	CAISELQGAYGYTF	TGTGCCATCAGTGAGCTACAGGGAGCCTATGGCTACACCTTC
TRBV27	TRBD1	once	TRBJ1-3	CASSLDRGSGNTIYF	TGTGCCAGCAGTCTCGACAGGGGATCAGGAAACACCATATATTTT
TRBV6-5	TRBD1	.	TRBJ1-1	CASSYGTGQNTEAFF	TGTGCCAGCAGTTATGGGACAGGGCAGAACACTGAAGCTTTCTTT
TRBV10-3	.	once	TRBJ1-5	CAIRGLGANQPQHF	TGTGCCATCAGGGGATTGGGGGCAAATCAGCCCCAGCATTTT
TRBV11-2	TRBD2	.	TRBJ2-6	CASSAQLAALKSGANVLTF	TGTGCCAGCAGCGCACAACTAGCGGCCCTTAAATCCGGGGCCAACGTCCTGACTTTC